These 28 T cell receptor beta chains originate from one sample sequenced in a study of cytomegalovirus exposure and HLA in healthy donors. The PCR had 60 Vbeta and 13 Jbeta primers. The data were produced by immunoSEQ multiplex PCR, yet TCRdb's version contains in-frame clones alone and is incomplete. This table has approximately 140,000 clones, 76% appearing once. Sequenced input: PBMCs. The receptors derive from a man between 18 and 29 years old in good health and CMV-seronegative.

V and J are TRBV4-1 and TRBJ1-6; D gene unclear. V dropped 0 bases and J dropped 9 bases, with 6 bases sitting between them. The germline V gene encodes CDR1 MGHRA and CDR2 YSYEKL. This CDR3 has 13 residues. This CDR3 reads CASSQDASSPLHF. In DNA, the CDR3 is TGCGCCAGCAGCCAAGATGCGTCTTCACCCCTCCACTTT.

The gene calls are TRBV7-9 and TRBJ1-2; a weak D match, TRBD1 (6 bases). The CDR3 is 16 amino acids. Trimming cost V 0 bases and J 3 bases, with 14 bases left between them. Per the germline V gene, CDR1 is SEHNR and CDR2 is FQNEAQ (reference sequence). CDR3 DNA: TGTGCCAGCAGCTTAGCCACAACAGGGTGGGACTATGGCTACACCTTC. As protein: CASSLATTGWDYGYTF.

The chain couples TRBV11-2 to TRBJ2-7; TRBD1 is a possible D gene (6 bases). Germline V CDR1 and CDR2: SGHAT, FQNNGV. The CDR3 spans 16 residues. V gave up 1 base and J gave up 3 bases, with 16 bases separating them. CDR3 protein: CASSLGATGGHYEQYF. The CDR3 DNA is TGTGCCAGCAGCTTAGGTGCGACAGGTGGGCACTACGAGCAGTACTTC.

In its sample, this clone was seen a few times. The rearrangement links TRBV2 to TRBJ2-6; D unclear. Trimming stripped 7 bases from V and 1 base from J, with 5 bases between. This CDR3 region has 13 residues. CDR1 SNHLY and CDR2 FYNNEI come from the germline V gene. CDR3 in DNA: TGTGCCAGCATGAGGTCTGGGGCCAACGTCCTGACTTTC. Amino acids: CASMRSGANVLTF. Full variable domain (missing parts from reference TRBV2 and TRBJ2-6): EPEVTQTPSHQVTQMGQEVILRCVPISNHLYFYWYRQILGQKVEFLVSFYNNEISEKSEIFDDQFSVERPDGSNFTLKIRSTKLEDSAMYFCASMRSGANVLTFGAGSRLTVL.

The chain couples TRBV4-2 to TRBJ2-6, with 7 bases matching TRBD2. With V trimmed by 0 bases and J by 4 bases, 6 bases remained unmatched. Germline V gene data show CDR1 as LGHNA and CDR2 as YNFKEQ. The CDR3 extends over 17 amino acids. CDR3 in DNA: TGTGCCAGCAGCCAAGATGGGGCTAGCGGCGGGGCCAACGTCCTGACTTTC. Translation: CASSQDGASGGANVLTF.

The V gene is TRBV7-2, the J gene TRBJ2-1, with TRBD2 matching 7 bases. Germline trimming cut 5 bases from V and 0 bases from J; bases unmatched to any gene: 10. Looked up from germline, CDR1 is SGHTA and CDR2 is FQGNSA. This CDR3 region has 17 residues. The CDR3 protein is CASSGRLAHSSYNEQFF. The CDR3 region has the DNA TGTGCCAGCAGCGGACGACTAGCTCATAGCTCCTACAATGAGCAGTTCTTC. The full variable domain, with the rest looked up from reference TRBV7-2 and TRBJ2-1, is GAGVSQSPSNKVTEKGKDVELRCDPISGHTALYWYRQSLGQGLEFLIYFQGNSAPDKSGLPSDRFSAERTGGSVSTLTIQRTQQEDSAVYLCASSGRLAHSSYNEQFFGPGTRLTVL.

The chain has TRBV7-2 and TRBJ2-6; 8 bases are shared with TRBD1. The germline V gene has CDR1 SGHTA and CDR2 FQGNSA. This CDR3 is 17 amino acids long. V shed 2 bases and J 4 bases; nucleotides not matched to a gene: 7. CDR3 amino acids: CASSLFAGGAGANVLTF. The CDR3, as DNA: TGTGCCAGCAGCTTATTTGCAGGGGGCGCCGGGGCCAACGTCCTGACTTTC.

The rearrangement joins TRBV11-3 to TRBJ2-5; D is unresolved. CDR1 SGHNT and CDR2 YENEEA come from the germline V gene. Trimming took 0 bases from V and 3 from J, leaving 5 bases between them. The CDR3 consists of 13 residues. The CDR3: CASSLDFEETQYF. CDR3 DNA sequence: TGTGCCAGCAGCTTAGATTTCGAAGAGACCCAGTACTTC.

The chain employs TRBV11-2 and TRBJ1-1, with TRBD1 identical over 9 bases. This CDR3 comprises 16 residues. The junction had 5 bases not matched to a gene; V was cut back by 2 bases and J by 1 base. CDR1 SGHAT and CDR2 FQNNGV come from the germline V gene. This CDR3 reads CASSLRRDRANTEAFF. The CDR3 coding sequence is TGTGCCAGCAGCTTACGGAGGGACAGGGCGAACACTGAAGCTTTCTTT.

This sequence joins TRBV5-6 and TRBJ1-1; D call uncertain. The germline CDR1 and CDR2 sequences are SGHDT and YYEEEE. With 0 bases removed from V and 1 base from J, the gap between germline ends came to 7 bases. This CDR3 is built from 14 residues. The DNA of the CDR3 is TGTGCCAGCAGCTTGGGGGCCGCGAACACTGAAGCTTTCTTT. It encodes CASSLGAANTEAFF.

The chain carries TRBV6-1 and TRBJ2-4; tentative D call: TRBD1 (7 bases). This CDR3 comprises 15 residues. The V end lost 7 bases, the J end lost 1 base, and 14 bases lay between the germline ends. The germline V gene encodes CDR1 MNHNS and CDR2 SASEGT. CDR3 nucleotides: TGTGCCAGCAAAGACAGGGACTTGGCCAAAAACATTCAGTACTTC. It yields the protein CASKDRDLAKNIQYF.

The chain uses TRBV5-6 and TRBJ2-5; 12 nucleotides match TRBD1. The CDR3 has 16 amino acids. With V trimmed by 0 bases and J by 7 bases, 7 bases remained unmatched. Germline lookup yields CDR1 SGHDT and CDR2 YYEEEE. The CDR3 region has the DNA TGTGCCAGCAGCTTGGGGGGGACAGGGGGCGCCGGGACCCAGTACTTC. Protein product: CASSLGGTGGAGTQYF.

The chain joins TRBV4-1 to TRBJ2-7; TRBD1 is a possible D gene (5 bases). The CDR3 has 15 amino acids. CDR1 and CDR2 (germline): MGHRA, YSYEKL. The ends were cut back, 4 bases at V and 2 bases at J, with 15 bases in the middle. The CDR3, as DNA: TGCGCCAGCAGCCTACGGACACCACCTCCCTACGAGCAGTACTTC. This gives the protein CASSLRTPPPYEQYF.

The rearrangement links TRBV5-6 to TRBJ2-1, with 12 bases matching TRBD2. This CDR3 spans 15 amino acids. V shed 3 bases, J shed 7 bases, and the junction held 5 bases outside the gene matches. CDR1 is SGHDT, CDR2 YYEEEE, per germline. CDR3 coding DNA: TGTGCCAGCAGCTCCTCGACTAGCGGGAGTAATGAGCAGTTCTTC. Translation: CASSSSTSGSNEQFF. The full variable domain, in which reference TRBV5-6 and TRBJ2-1 provide the parts outside the CDR3, is DAGVTQSPTHLIKTRGQQVTLRCSPKSGHDTVSWYQQALGQGPQFIFQYYEEEERQRGNFPDRFSGHQFPNYSSELNVNALLLGDSALYLCASSSSTSGSNEQFFGPGTRLTVL.

This clone has just a few counts. This chain connects TRBV6-1 to TRBJ2-7, with D tentatively TRBD1 (6 bases). Trimming cost V 2 bases and J 4 bases, with 15 bases left between them. The germline CDR1 and CDR2 sequences are MNHNS and SASEGT. The CDR3 has 15 residues. Here the CDR3 DNA reads TGTGCCAGCAGTGAAACCCTACTCGGACAGTACGAGCAGTACTTC. Translating it yields CASSETLLGQYEQYF.

With regard to this clone: In the same sample, other DNA sequences code for this CDR3. The chain links TRBV5-1 to TRBJ1-2, with 8 nucleotides matching TRBD1. Germline V gene data show CDR1 as SGHRS and CDR2 as YFSETQ. This CDR3 is 14 amino acids long. The V gene end was trimmed by 0 bases and the J gene end by 2 bases; junction bases not matched to a gene: 0. The CDR3 DNA reads TGCGCCAGCAGCTTGGGACAGGGGAACTATGGCTACACCTTC. This sequence encodes CASSLGQGNYGYTF.

The J gene is TRBJ2-7, the V gene TRBV28, with unresolved D. The ends were cut back, 7 bases at V and 2 bases at J, with 6 bases in the middle. CDR3 length equals 11 residues. In germline, CDR1 is MDHEN, CDR2 SYDVKM. The CDR3 protein is CASKTTYEQYF. Here the CDR3 DNA reads TGTGCCAGCAAGACAACCTACGAGCAGTACTTC.

The chain has TRBV27 and TRBJ2-7, with 9 bases fitting TRBD2. J lost 3 bases, V lost 6 bases, and 9 bases had no gene match. The CDR3 spans 15 residues. Germline CDR1 MNHEY, CDR2 SMNVEV (reference sequence). The CDR3 reads CASSSLAGVYYEQYF. In nucleotides, the CDR3 is TGTGCCAGCAGCTCACTAGCGGGCGTGTACTACGAGCAGTACTTC.

This chain links TRBV21-1 with TRBJ2-3; TRBD2 is the table's D call, not checked against the DNA. TRBV21-1 constitutes a pseudogene. This CDR3 contains 12 residues. CDR3 bases: TGTGCCATCAAGCCCTTCACAGATACGCAGTATTTT. Residues: CAIKPFTDTQYF.

The V and J genes are TRBV7-6 and TRBJ2-3; D not resolved. The CDR3 is made up of 13 amino acids. CDR1 is SGHVS, CDR2 FNYEAQ, per germline. V was shortened by 3 bases and J by 0 bases, with 4 bases between the two germline ends. In nucleotides, the CDR3 is TGTGCCAGCAGCTTCCAGAGCACAGATACGCAGTATTTT. This translates into CASSFQSTDTQYF.

This clone has just one count. This rearrangement joins TRBV2 to TRBJ2-7; TRBD1 is a possible D gene (7 bases). Germline CDR1 reads SNHLY; CDR2 reads FYNNEI. The CDR3 is 15 residues long. Trimming shortened V by 6 bases and J by 0 bases, and 15 bases separated the two germline ends. For the CDR3, the DNA is TGTGCCAGCAGCCTACAGGGGCGGGACTCCTACGAGCAGTACTTC. This translates into CASSLQGRDSYEQYF.

The chain's CDR3 is CASSYLGAGPEAFF. In DNA form, the CDR3 reads TGTGCCAGCAGCTACCTGGGGGCAGGGCCTGAAGCTTTCTTT. This sequence joins TRBV6-5 and TRBJ1-1; a possible D gene is TRBD1 (6 bases). This CDR3 spans 14 amino acids. CDR1 MNHEY and CDR2 SVGAGI come from the germline V gene. Between the trimmed V and J ends, which lost 6 bases and 6 bases, there was a span of 17 bases.

In its sample, this clone was seen once. V gene TRBV28 combines with J gene TRBJ2-1; D is perhaps TRBD1 (5 bases). The V and J ends lost 8 bases and 3 bases respectively, with 11 bases between them. Germline V CDR1 and CDR2: MDHEN, SYDVKM. This CDR3 is built from 13 residues. CDR3 residues: CASGVGVYNEQFF. CDR3 coding DNA: TGTGCCAGCGGGGTAGGGGTCTACAATGAGCAGTTCTTC. Full variable domain (missing parts from reference TRBV28 and TRBJ2-1): DVKVTQSSRYLVKRTGEKVFLECVQDMDHENMFWYRQDPGLGLRLIYFSYDVKMKEKGDIPEGYSVSREKKERFSLILESASTNQTSMYLCASGVGVYNEQFFGPGTRLTVL.

V usage is TRBV5-4 and J usage is TRBJ2-7; a weak D match, TRBD1 (5 bases). The V end was cut by 0 bases, the J end by 2 bases, with 12 bases between. CDR1 is SGHNT, CDR2 YYREEE, per germline (reference sequence). The CDR3 spans 15 residues. CDR3 nucleotides: TGTGCCAGCAGCTTGGGAGGCAGGGCTGCCTACGAGCAGTACTTC. Amino acid sequence: CASSLGGRAAYEQYF.

The CDR3 region has the DNA TGTGCCAGTAGTATATCCCAGATAACAGATCACTATGGCTACACCTTC. Its translation is CASSISQITDHYGYTF. The rearrangement uses TRBV19 and TRBJ1-2; D is unclear. The V end lost 2 bases, the J end lost 3 bases, and 16 bases lay between the germline ends. The length of the CDR3 is 16 residues. Germline V gives CDR1 LNHDA, CDR2 SQIVND (reference sequence).

The CDR3 region is CASAHLYEQYF. The CDR3 bases are TGTGCCAGCGCGCACCTCTACGAGCAGTACTTC. The chain links TRBV6-5 to TRBJ2-7; D is unclear. This CDR3 has 11 amino acids. The ends were cut back, 8 bases at V and 3 bases at J, with 8 bases in the middle. Germline V gene sequence: CDR1 MNHEY, CDR2 SVGAGI.

The chain employs TRBV5-4 and TRBJ1-2, with 7 nucleotides matching TRBD1. Trimming took 4 bases from V and 8 from J; bases not matched to a gene: 8. This CDR3 contains 13 residues. Germline V lookup: CDR1 SGHNT, CDR2 YYREEE (reference sequence). CDR3 DNA: TGTGCCAGCAGCATAGGACAGGATGGCGGCTACACCTTC. Its protein product is CASSIGQDGGYTF.

The chain couples TRBV28 to TRBJ2-5, with 9 bases fitting TRBD2. J lost 1 base, V lost 6 bases, and 18 bases had no gene match. CDR1 MDHEN and CDR2 SYDVKM come from the germline V gene. The CDR3 is 19 residues long. The CDR3 spells CASSRPFRGRAVGQETQYF. The CDR3 coding sequence is TGTGCCAGCAGCCGCCCTTTCCGCGGGAGGGCGGTCGGCCAAGAGACCCAGTACTTC.